This T cell receptor (beta chain) comes out of a study of T cell changes during pregnancy in multiple sclerosis. Assay used: immunoSEQ multiplex PCR; TCRdb lists only in-frame clones, some missing. The sample has about 43,000 clones; approximately 88% are singletons. The CDR3 sequence is 16 residues long. Germline lookup yields CDR1 ENHRY and CDR2 SYGVKD. J gave up 1 base and V 4 bases, and 9 bases lay outside the gene matches. The TCR originated in a female donor in good health, enrolled as a control in a pregnancy study. V is TRBV10-3 and J is TRBJ2-5, with 7 bases lining up with TRBD2. The input for sequencing was peripheral blood, taken in the first trimester of pregnancy. In DNA form, the CDR3 reads TGTGCCATCAGTGGGGGGGGGTTTGTCGGCCAAGAGACCCAGTACTTC. This gives the protein CAISGGGFVGQETQYF.